This T cell receptor beta chain was recorded in a study of cytotoxic CD8 clonotypes in ibrutinib-treated CLL. This CDR3 has 14 amino acids. V lost 5 bases and J 5 bases, leaving 15 bases between the germline ends. The germline CDR1 and CDR2 sequences are MDHEN and SYDVKM. Sequencing was performed with immunoSEQ multiplex PCR; in TCRdb, only in-frame clones are kept and a portion is missing. The data show approximately 130,000 clones, around 80% seen once. The receptor's source is a human donor with chronic lymphocytic leukemia. The chain combines TRBV28 with TRBJ2-5; a possible D gene is TRBD1 (5 bases). This specimen was PBMCs, taken after 24 months of ibrutinib treatment. CDR3 loop: CASSGMQGLETQYF. In nucleotides, the CDR3 is TGTGCCAGCAGTGGTATGCAGGGCTTGGAGACCCAGTACTTC.